This is a list of T cell receptor beta chains from one sample in a study of blood T cells in healthy people across ages. TCRdb analysed the 5' RACE reads with MiXCR anew, one entry per CDR3 protein. The repertoire holds 1.8 million or so distinct CDR3 sequences, with around 40% as singletons. Sequencing input: blood. These receptors were obtained from a human donor in good health. Both conserved end residues are part of each CDR3. D genes are given only for firm matches. Clone sizes are given selectively: once, few, many, or a class where the clone is expanded.

V	D	size	J	DNA	CDR3
TRBV4-2	TRBD2	NA	TRBJ2-5	TGTGCCAGCAGCCAATCACGGCAGCGGGGGCAAGAGACCCAGTACTTC	CASSQSRQRGQETQYF
TRBV5-1	NA	few	TRBJ2-7	TGCGCCAGCAGCTCCTACCGATCCGACTACGAGCAGTACTTC	CASSSYRSDYEQYF
TRBV12-5	NA	NA	TRBJ1-2	TGTGCTAGTGGTTTGGTAGGTGACAGGCCCCATGGCTACACCTTC	CASGLVGDRPHGYTF
TRBV28	NA	once	TRBJ1-2	TGTGCCAGCAGCCGCCCACGGACGGACTATGGCTACACCTTC	CASSRPRTDYGYTF
TRBV29-1	TRBD1	many	TRBJ2-3	TGCAGCGTTCGGACCACAGGGACAGATACACAGTATTTT	CSVRTTGTDTQYF
TRBV20-1	NA	few	TRBJ2-3	TGCAGTGCTAGAATAGAGGTTCCGGGGGAGAGAACCAACACAGATACGCAGTATTTT	CSARIEVPGERTNTDTQYF
TRBV30	TRBD1	NA	TRBJ2-5	TGTGCCTGGAGTGGCGACAGGGGTCGGTACGGGCAGTACTTC	CAWSGDRGRYGQYF
TRBV20-1	NA	few	TRBJ2-1	TGCAGTGCTAGGCCCCGGACAAGTTCGGCGAGGGAGCAGTTCTTC	CSARPRTSSAREQFF
TRBV7-2	TRBD2	NA	TRBJ2-5	TGTGCCAGCAGCTTAGACGGGGCGGGGGGGCCCCAAGAGACCCAGTACTTC	CASSLDGAGGPQETQYF
TRBV7-6	TRBD2	NA	TRBJ2-3	TGTGCCAGCAGCCAATATAGCGGGGGGACGGATACGCAGTATTTT	CASSQYSGGTDTQYF
TRBV7-2	NA	NA	TRBJ2-7	TGTGCCAGCAGCTTAATGGAGCCTACTTCCTACGAGCAGTACTTC	CASSLMEPTSYEQYF
TRBV12-3/TRBV12-4	NA	few	TRBJ1-2	TGTGCCAGCCGACGAGGGGGGGGGAGAGGCGGCTACACCTTC	CASRRGGGRGGYTF
TRBV7-3	NA	NA	TRBJ2-7	TGTGTCAGCAGCTTAATGGCATACAATGAGCAGTACTTC	CVSSLMAYNEQYF
TRBV12-3/TRBV12-4	NA	NA	TRBJ2-3	TGTGCCAGCAGTTGGAACCGAATGGGGGGAGGAGATACGCAGTATTTT	CASSWNRMGGGDTQYF
TRBV29-1	NA	many	TRBJ2-7	TGCAGCGCTGGCGGGCTTGGCGAGCAGTACTTC	CSAGGLGEQYF
TRBV5-1	TRBD1	few	TRBJ1-6	TGCGCCAGCAGCTTATCCGGGACAGGCTTTAATTCACCCCTCCACTTT	CASSLSGTGFNSPLHF
TRBV7-2	TRBD1	NA	TRBJ1-4	TGTGCCAGCAGCTTAATAGGGGGCCAAAAACTGTTTTTT	CASSLIGGQKLFF
TRBV5-1	TRBD2	NA	TRBJ2-1	TGCGCCAGCAGCGCCGCGGGGGTAGAGCAGTTCTTC	CASSAAGVEQFF
TRBV7-3	TRBD1	few	TRBJ2-3	TGTGCCAGCAGCCCTGGACAGGGTCTCGGGACAGATACGCAGTATTTT	CASSPGQGLGTDTQYF
TRBV10-3	NA	once	TRBJ2-7	TGTGCCATCTCGTTAGGTGCCGAGCAGTACTTC	CAISLGAEQYF
TRBV7-9	NA	NA	TRBJ1-2	TGTGCCAGCAGCAGCCAGGAGTATGGCTACACCTTC	CASSSQEYGYTF
TRBV2	NA	few	TRBJ2-5	TGTGCCAGCAACCGGGAGGAGACCCAGTACTTC	CASNREETQYF